Listed here is a single TCR beta chain. As yet, its antigen is unknown. The sample is drawn from a study of OX40 agonist ivuxolimab in advanced cancers. Whole-study context: Every 2 weeks, patients got intravenous ivuxolimab at one of six dose levels (0.01-10 mg/kg).

The table came from immunoSEQ multiplex PCR; TCRdb's copy has only in-frame clones and leaves some out. Altogether tens of thousands of clones are present, around 90% being singletons, with the ten largest covering around 19%. The CDR3 loop spans 13 amino acids. The germline V and J ends were trimmed by 1 base and 0 bases, with 4 bases remaining between them. Per the germline V gene, CDR1 is MDHEN and CDR2 is SYDVKM. Blood sampling was done at baseline, cycle 4 day 1, and cycle 7 day 1. Overall study results and limits: On average, CD8+ T cells showed a greater number of expanded clones than CD4+. Clones of CD4+ and CD8+ blood T cells grew by week 6 at doses of 0.1 to 3.0 mg/kg.

The origin of this receptor is an adult with an advanced solid tumor such as melanoma, head and neck, liver or kidney cancer. The source material was CD4+ or CD8+ T cells sorted from blood, sampled in a trial of the OX40 agonist ivuxolimab. J is TRBJ2-7 and V is TRBV28; D remains ambiguous. The CDR3 spells CASSLLGSYEQYV. The CDR3 DNA sequence: TGTGCCAGCAGTTTATTAGGCTCCTACGAGCAGTACGTC.